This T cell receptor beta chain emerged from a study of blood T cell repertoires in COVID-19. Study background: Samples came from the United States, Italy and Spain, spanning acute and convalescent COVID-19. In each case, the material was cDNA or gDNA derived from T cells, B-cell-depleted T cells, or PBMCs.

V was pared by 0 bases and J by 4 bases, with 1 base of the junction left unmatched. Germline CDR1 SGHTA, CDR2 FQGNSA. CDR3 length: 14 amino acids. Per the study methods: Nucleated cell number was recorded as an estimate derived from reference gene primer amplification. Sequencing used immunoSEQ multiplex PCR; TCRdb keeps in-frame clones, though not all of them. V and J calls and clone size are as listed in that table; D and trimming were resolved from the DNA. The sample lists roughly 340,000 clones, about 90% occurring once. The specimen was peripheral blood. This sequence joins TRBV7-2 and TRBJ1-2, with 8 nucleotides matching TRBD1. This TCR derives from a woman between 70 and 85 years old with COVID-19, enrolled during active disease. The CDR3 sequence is CASSLAGQVYGYTF. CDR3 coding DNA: TGTGCCAGCAGCTTAGCGGGACAGGTCTATGGCTACACCTTC.